The 20 T cell receptor beta chains below all came from one sample that was sequenced in a study of post-analysis software for immune sequencing data (dated by TCRdb to 2014 to 2015). What the work shows at the level of the full study, not this receptor alone: Significantly higher frequencies in patients than in controls were found for about 5 TRBV segments, including TRBV5-6, TRBV5-1 and TRBV20-1.

Their recognized antigens are unknown. The library relied on PCR. The reads were generated on an Illumina HiSeq 2500. Unique molecular identifiers were incorporated into TCR beta cDNA libraries to reduce PCR and sequencing biases. Starting from the raw public reads, TCRdb applied fastp trimming at Q25, assembled clones with MiXCR and retained in-frame beta chains. Every entry covers one CDR3 protein and lists the most common genes and DNA from its rows. This sample gives 400,000 to 500,000 distinct CDR3 sequences in total; approximately 39% of them show up just once. The leading ten clones occupy approximately 7.6% of the sample. Sequenced sample: blood. These receptors all come from a girl aged 2 to 10 with multiple sclerosis.

The table lists this clonotype with a few counts. This chain uses TRBV18 with TRBJ2-7, with 7 bases matching TRBD1. Trimming at V came to 3 bases and at J to 6 bases, leaving 8 bases not matched to a gene. Germline V lookup: CDR1 KGHSH, CDR2 LQKENI. The CDR3 loop spans 14 amino acids. This CDR3 is CASSPLDREGEQYF. For the CDR3, the DNA is TGTGCCAGCTCACCTTTAGACAGGGAAGGCGAGCAGTACTTC.

The rearrangement links TRBV5-6 to TRBJ1-1; D not certain. V lost 4 bases, J lost 4 bases, and 14 bases lay in between. Germline V CDR1 and CDR2: SGHDT, YYEEEE. The CDR3 extends over 14 amino acids. The CDR3 reads CASSPLMGGTEAFF. In DNA, the CDR3 is TGTGCCAGCAGCCCCTTGATGGGAGGCACTGAAGCTTTCTTT.

This chain uses TRBV5-1 with TRBJ2-1, with a weak D call TRBD2 (7 bases). Trimming took off 2 bases at V and 7 bases at J, with 19 bases between the two ends. The CDR3 extends over 16 amino acids. CDR1 and CDR2 from the germline V gene are SGHRS and YFSETQ. CDR3 loop: CASSLAGPGRGNEQFF. The CDR3 DNA follows: TGCGCCAGCAGCTTAGCCGGCCCTGGGAGGGGGAATGAGCAGTTCTTC.

CDR3 DNA: TGTGCCAGCAGCCGGGGTGGGGGACAGGTCATTGAAAAACTGTTTTTT. It is translated as CASSRGGGQVIEKLFF. The chain is built from TRBV6-5 and TRBJ1-4; TRBD1 aligns across 8 bases. The CDR3 contains 16 residues. V was clipped by 6 bases and J by 7 bases; unmatched bases: 13. From germline, CDR1 is MNHEY and CDR2 SVGAGI.

This chain joins TRBV28 and TRBJ2-6; D is unclear. The CDR3 runs to 16 residues. The V gene's germline CDR1 is MDHEN and CDR2 SYDVKM. V lost 7 bases to trimming and J lost 4 bases, with 17 bases between them. The CDR3 DNA is TGTGCCAGCATCCCCCGGATCGGTCGGGGGGCCAACGTCCTGACTTTC. It translates to CASIPRIGRGANVLTF.

The chain joins TRBV11-1 to TRBJ2-1; either TRBD1 or TRBD2 may fit D (5 bases each). Germline assignment: CDR1 SGHAT and CDR2 FQDESV (reference sequence). Between the trimmed V and J ends, which lost 1 base and 1 base, there was a span of 14 bases. CDR3 size: 17 residues. CDR3 coding DNA: TGTGCCAGCAGCTTAGAGTTCCAGGGCGGGTCCTACAATGAGCAGTTCTTC. Residues: CASSLEFQGGSYNEQFF.

The chain employs TRBV11-2 and TRBJ1-1; D unresolved. The length of the CDR3 is 16 residues. V was shortened by 5 bases and J by 0 bases, with 16 bases between the two germline ends. CDR1 and CDR2 (germline): SGHAT, FQNNGV. The CDR3 region has the DNA TGTGCCAGCAGCGAAGGAACCTTCCTTATGAACACTGAAGCTTTCTTT. The encoded protein is CASSEGTFLMNTEAFF.

The genes are TRBV25-1 and TRBJ1-4; 8 bases map to TRBD1. In germline, CDR1 is MGHDK, CDR2 SYGVNS. The CDR3 loop spans 16 amino acids. V dropped 0 bases and J dropped 5; count of bases not matched to a gene: 5. CDR3 sequence (DNA): TGTGCCAGCAGTGAATATCTGGACAGGGAAAATGAAAAACTGTTTTTT. Its protein is CASSEYLDRENEKLFF.

In its sample, this clonotype was seen a few times. This sequence joins TRBV6-6 and TRBJ1-5; D is undetermined. This CDR3 contains 14 residues. With 2 bases removed from V and 4 bases from J, the gap between germline ends came to 9 bases. The germline CDR1 and CDR2 sequences are MNHNY and SVGAGI (reference sequence). The CDR3 region has the DNA TGTGCCAGCAGTTACCGGAGAGGGAATCAGCCCCAGCATTTT. As protein: CASSYRRGNQPQHF.

This clonotype was counted only a few times. The rearrangement uses TRBV5-1 and TRBJ2-1; D call uncertain. From germline, CDR1 is SGHRS and CDR2 YFSETQ. The V and J ends lost 3 bases and 4 bases respectively, with 8 bases between them. The CDR3 extends over 13 amino acids. DNA for the CDR3: TGCGCCAGCAGCTCTACACCTTACAATGAGCAGTTCTTC. Protein sequence: CASSSTPYNEQFF.

The chain couples TRBV3-1 to TRBJ2-1, with 7 bases matching TRBD1. Germline V lookup: CDR1 LGHDT, CDR2 YNNKEL (reference sequence). The CDR3 extends over 17 amino acids. Trimming cost V 0 bases and J 0 bases; bases outside gene matches: 5. CDR3 nucleotides: TGTGCCAGCAGCCAAGAGGGACAGCTTAGCTCCTACAATGAGCAGTTCTTC. Amino acids: CASSQEGQLSSYNEQFF.

This clonotype has just a few counts. This sequence joins TRBV12-3 or TRBV12-4 and TRBJ2-2; D gene uncertain. Trimming shortened V by 2 bases and J by 7 bases, and 8 bases separated the two germline ends. CDR3 length equals 13 residues. CDR3: CASSLRELGELFF. The CDR3 DNA reads TGTGCCAGCAGTTTACGCGAGCTCGGGGAGCTGTTTTTT.

This chain's CDR3 is CASSYSGDSYEQYF. The DNA for the CDR3 is TGTGCCAGCAGTTACTCAGGGGACTCCTACGAGCAGTACTTC. The V and J genes are TRBV6-5 and TRBJ2-7, with D perhaps TRBD1 (5 bases). Germline loops: CDR1 MNHEY, CDR2 SVGAGI. V was pared by 0 bases and J by 0 bases, with 6 bases between. This CDR3 is 14 amino acids long.

This clonotype has ten or more counts. The V and J genes are TRBV25-1 and TRBJ2-7; TRBD1 matches at 7 bases. The CDR3 length is 13 residues. Per germline, CDR1 MGHDK and CDR2 SYGVNS. After removal of 5 bases from V and 3 bases from J, the junction contained 4 bases not matched to a gene. CDR3 bases: TGTGCCAGCAGTCCGGGACAGAACTACGAGCAGTACTTC. This translates into CASSPGQNYEQYF.

This clonotype has just a few counts. The chain employs TRBV2 and TRBJ1-5, with 8 bases that match TRBD1. The length of the CDR3 is 16 residues. With V trimmed by 2 bases and J by 4 bases, 7 bases remained unmatched. Germline V gene lookup returns CDR1 SNHLY and CDR2 FYNNEI. The CDR3 loop reads CASSESVRGPNQPQHF. CDR3 nucleotide sequence: TGTGCCAGCAGTGAATCCGTCAGGGGGCCGAATCAGCCCCAGCATTTT.

This clonotype has only a few counts. This rearrangement joins TRBV5-1 to TRBJ2-1; 12 nucleotides align to TRBD2. The CDR3 spans 16 residues. V was clipped by 4 bases and J by 3 bases; unmatched bases: 5. Germline V CDR1 and CDR2: SGHRS, YFSETQ. CDR3 protein: CASSPASGGVYNEQFF. CDR3 coding DNA: TGCGCCAGCAGCCCAGCTAGCGGGGGGGTCTACAATGAGCAGTTCTTC.

The J gene is TRBJ1-5, the V gene TRBV28; 7 bases fit TRBD1. The CDR3 has 17 residues. Germline V gene lookup returns CDR1 MDHEN and CDR2 SYDVKM. The V segment lost 2 bases and the J segment 0 bases; nucleotides outside the gene matches: 7. CDR3 coding DNA: TGTGCCAGCAGTTTAGTGGAGGGGGCTCCTAGCAATCAGCCCCAGCATTTT. This gives the protein CASSLVEGAPSNQPQHF.

The rearrangement uses TRBV12-3 or TRBV12-4 and TRBJ2-5; D gene ambiguous. Trimming shortened V by 1 base and J by 9 bases, and 15 bases separated the two germline ends. The CDR3 is 14 amino acids. CDR3 protein: CASSLVSATGSQYF. The CDR3 DNA follows: TGTGCCAGCAGTTTAGTAAGCGCAACTGGGTCCCAGTACTTC.

This rearrangement joins TRBV6-5 to TRBJ2-7; D might be TRBD1 (6 bases). There are 17 residues in the CDR3. Trimming cost V 0 bases and J 4 bases, with 19 bases left between them. Germline CDR1 is MNHEY and CDR2 is SVGAGI. CDR3 DNA: TGTGCCAGCAGTTACTCCGAATCCCAGGGGCGCTGTTACGAGCAGTACTTC. This translates into CASSYSESQGRCYEQYF.

The gene calls are TRBV11-2 and TRBJ2-3; no definite D call. The V gene's germline CDR1 is SGHAT and CDR2 FQNNGV. V was cut by 2 bases and J by 4 bases, with 16 bases left in between. The CDR3 loop spans 16 amino acids. The CDR3 reads CASSLLTTHSPDTQYF. CDR3 nucleotide sequence: TGTGCCAGCAGCTTACTAACGACGCACAGCCCAGATACGCAGTATTTT.